This is a list of T cell receptor beta chains from one sample in a study of identical twins. TCRdb re-called the 5' RACE reads with MiXCR, one entry per CDR3 protein. The sample shows fewer than 250,000 distinct CDR3 sequences, 7.5% of them seen only once. This sample also appeared in a second study, on yellow fever vaccine responses in identical twins.

Sequenced material: CD8+ T cells sorted from blood. These receptors were collected from a young woman in good health. CDR3s include the opening cysteine and the closing phenylalanine or tryptophan. D genes are given only for firm matches. Some rows mark clone size as missing; the rest say once, few, many or name a class of expanded clone.

V gene: TRBV9
J gene: TRBJ2-5
clone size: NA
CDR3 length: 14
D gene: TRBD2
CDR3 DNA: TGTGCCAGCAGCACAGCGGGAGTTGTGGAGACCCAGTACTTC
CDR3 protein: CASSTAGVVETQYF

V gene: TRBV3-1
J gene: TRBJ2-1
clone size: many
CDR3 length: 12
D gene: NA
CDR3 DNA: TGTGCCAGCAGCCCCCGCTACAATGAGCAGTTCTTC
CDR3 protein: CASSPRYNEQFF

V gene: TRBV6-1
J gene: TRBJ1-1
clone size: few
CDR3 length: 17
D gene: TRBD1
CDR3 DNA: TGTGCCAGCAGCCCCCCTCCCTGGGACAGAATTTCCACTGAAGCTTTCTTT
CDR3 protein: CASSPPPWDRISTEAFF

V gene: TRBV20-1
J gene: TRBJ2-5
clone size: NA
CDR3 length: 15
D gene: TRBD2
CDR3 DNA: TGCAGTGCTAGTGGGGGACTAGCGGCACAAGAGACCCAGTACTTC
CDR3 protein: CSASGGLAAQETQYF

V gene: TRBV6-2/TRBV6-3
J gene: TRBJ2-1
clone size: few
CDR3 length: 13
D gene: NA
CDR3 DNA: TGTGCCAGCAGTCTTTGGACGGTCAATGAGCAGTTCTTC
CDR3 protein: CASSLWTVNEQFF

V gene: TRBV20-1
J gene: TRBJ2-1
clone size: many
CDR3 length: 15
D gene: TRBD2
CDR3 DNA: TGCAGTGCTACACCCGGGACTAGCGGGAGGGATGAGCAGTTCTTC
CDR3 protein: CSATPGTSGRDEQFF

V gene: TRBV4-1
J gene: TRBJ2-1
clone size: few
CDR3 length: 14
D gene: NA
CDR3 DNA: TGCGCCAGCAGCCAAGAAGCGGAGCGGGATGAGCAGTTCTTC
CDR3 protein: CASSQEAERDEQFF

V gene: TRBV7-8
J gene: TRBJ2-1
clone size: many
CDR3 length: 15
D gene: NA
CDR3 DNA: TGTGCCAGCAGCTTAGTCCGGGGGGCTTACAATGAGCAGTTCTTC
CDR3 protein: CASSLVRGAYNEQFF

V gene: TRBV7-8
J gene: TRBJ2-1
clone size: NA
CDR3 length: 15
D gene: NA
CDR3 DNA: TGTGCCAGCAGCTTAGTTACGGGGGCCCTCAATGAGCAGTTCTTC
CDR3 protein: CASSLVTGALNEQFF

V gene: TRBV5-6
J gene: TRBJ2-2
clone size: many
CDR3 length: 14
D gene: NA
CDR3 DNA: TGTGCCAGCAGCCCGGGACGGAACACCGGGGAGCTGTTTTTT
CDR3 protein: CASSPGRNTGELFF

V gene: TRBV29-1
J gene: TRBJ2-4
clone size: NA
CDR3 length: 12
D gene: NA
CDR3 DNA: TGCAGCGTTGTAGGGGACAAAAACATTCAGTACTTC
CDR3 protein: CSVVGDKNIQYF

V gene: TRBV2
J gene: TRBJ2-3
clone size: few
CDR3 length: 16
D gene: NA
CDR3 DNA: TGTGCCAGCAGTGATCGATCTATTACCGGGGCAGATACGCAGTATTTT
CDR3 protein: CASSDRSITGADTQYF

V gene: TRBV10-3
J gene: TRBJ1-5
clone size: NA
CDR3 length: 15
D gene: NA
CDR3 DNA: TGTGCCATCAGTGAGTCAGGGTCGGGGGATCAGCCCCAGCATTTT
CDR3 protein: CAISESGSGDQPQHF

V gene: TRBV6-5
J gene: TRBJ2-1
clone size: NA
CDR3 length: 15
D gene: TRBD1
CDR3 DNA: TGTGCCAGCAGTTACGTGGACAGGGGTCACAATGAGCAGTTCTTC
CDR3 protein: CASSYVDRGHNEQFF

V gene: TRBV20-1
J gene: TRBJ1-3
clone size: many
CDR3 length: 14
D gene: NA
CDR3 DNA: TGCAGTGCCCCGGACGGGACCTCTGGAAACACCATATATTTT
CDR3 protein: CSAPDGTSGNTIYF

V gene: TRBV3-1
J gene: TRBJ2-7
clone size: many
CDR3 length: 14
D gene: NA
CDR3 DNA: TGTGCCAGCAGCCAAGGGGGGACCCACTACGAGCAGTACTTC
CDR3 protein: CASSQGGTHYEQYF

V gene: TRBV6-4
J gene: TRBJ2-2
clone size: many
CDR3 length: 14
D gene: TRBD2
CDR3 DNA: TGTGCCAGCAGTCTAGCGGGAGGCACCGGGGAGCTGTTTTTT
CDR3 protein: CASSLAGGTGELFF

V gene: TRBV12-5
J gene: TRBJ2-6
clone size: NA
CDR3 length: 19
D gene: TRBD1
CDR3 DNA: TGTGCTAGTGGTTTGGTCTCCGGGACAGCGAGCTCTGGGGCCAACGTCCTGACTTTC
CDR3 protein: CASGLVSGTASSGANVLTF

V gene: TRBV7-8
J gene: TRBJ2-7
clone size: few
CDR3 length: 15
D gene: NA
CDR3 DNA: TGTGCCAGCAGCCCCCTAGGGTACGGGACCTACGAGCAGTACTTC
CDR3 protein: CASSPLGYGTYEQYF

V gene: TRBV27
J gene: TRBJ2-3
clone size: NA
CDR3 length: 15
D gene: NA
CDR3 DNA: TGTGCCAGCACCCCGGGCCTAGTGGGGAAAGATACGCAGTATTTT
CDR3 protein: CASTPGLVGKDTQYF

V gene: TRBV28
J gene: TRBJ2-1
clone size: few
CDR3 length: 12
D gene: NA
CDR3 DNA: TGTGCCAGCGGGCTTGTGGGATATGAGCAGTTCTTC
CDR3 protein: CASGLVGYEQFF

V gene: TRBV5-5
J gene: TRBJ1-2
clone size: few
CDR3 length: 16
D gene: NA
CDR3 DNA: TGTGCCAGCAGCTCGACTCTCATAAACGCGGGTGTTGGCTACACCTTC
CDR3 protein: CASSSTLINAGVGYTF